Following are 18 T cell receptor beta chains from one sample sequenced in a study of CD8+ T cells in alopecia areata. As for treatment: oral pan-JAK inhibitor, 5-10 mg twice daily. It was cDNA, reverse transcribed from extracted RNA, that served as the sequencing template. Libraries were prepared by immunoSEQ multiplex PCR; TCRdb keeps only in-frame clonotypes and omits some of them. The sample records 270,000 or so clones, 58% being singletons. The sequencing used CD4+ T cells sorted from blood, collected at week 24, from a patient treated with tofacitinib. The receptors stem from a human donor with alopecia areata.

The chain recombines TRBV29-1 with TRBJ2-3; weak D call: TRBD2 (5 bases). Trimming shortened V by 5 bases and J by 2 bases, and 11 bases separated the two germline ends. Germline-derived CDR1 and CDR2 are SQVTM and ANQGSEA. The CDR3 runs to 13 residues. CDR3 nucleotide sequence: TGCAGCGTTTTAGGGCGGGTCACAGATACGCAGTATTTT. This codes for CSVLGRVTDTQYF.

The chain is built from TRBV7-9 and TRBJ1-4, with D unclear. V dropped 6 bases and J dropped 3 bases, with 14 bases sitting between them. Germline CDR1 reads SEHNR; CDR2 reads FQNEAQ (reference sequence). This CDR3 has 15 amino acids. The CDR3 loop reads CASRTRTGSNEKLFF. CDR3 bases: TGTGCCAGCAGAACCCGGACGGGATCTAATGAAAAACTGTTTTTT. The full variable domain, in which reference TRBV7-9 and TRBJ1-4 provide the parts outside the CDR3, is DTGVSQNPRHKITKRGQNVTFRCDPISEHNRLYWYRQTLGQGPEFLTYFQNEAQLEKSRLLSDRFSAERPKGSFSTLEIQRTEQGDSAMYLCASRTRTGSNEKLFFGSGTQLSVL.

The rearrangement joins TRBV5-1 to TRBJ1-1, with a weak D call TRBD1 (5 bases). The CDR3 covers 16 residues. CDR1 is SGHRS, CDR2 YFSETQ, per germline. Trimming left V 3 bases short and J 1 base short, with 16 bases between. CDR3: CASSSKATVPNTEAFF. DNA of the CDR3: TGCGCCAGCAGCTCGAAAGCGACAGTGCCGAACACTGAAGCTTTCTTT.

The chain recombines TRBV5-1 with TRBJ1-1, with 7 bases that match TRBD1. Trimming cost V 4 bases and J 3 bases; bases outside gene matches: 6. Per the germline V gene, CDR1 is SGHRS and CDR2 is YFSETQ. This CDR3 comprises 14 residues. For the CDR3, the DNA is TGCGCCAGCAGCCAGGGGGGACGGTACACTGAAGCTTTCTTT. Protein: CASSQGGRYTEAFF.

This clone has more than one count but fewer than ten. V gene TRBV4-3 combines with J gene TRBJ2-7; D perhaps matches TRBD1 (6 bases). This CDR3 has 13 residues. Germline CDR1 is LGHNA and CDR2 is YSLEER. With 6 bases removed from V and 3 bases from J, the gap between germline ends came to 12 bases. In nucleotides, the CDR3 is TGCGCCAGCAGGACGTCCAGGGGCTACGAGCAGTACTTC. Translation gives CASRTSRGYEQYF.

This chain joins TRBV2 and TRBJ1-2; possibly TRBD1 for D (6 bases). The V gene's germline CDR1 is SNHLY and CDR2 FYNNEI. There are 13 residues in the CDR3. V was trimmed by 5 bases and J by 4 bases, leaving 11 bases between them. The CDR3: CASSPTGIYGYTF. The CDR3 DNA reads as TGTGCCAGCAGTCCCACAGGGATCTATGGCTACACCTTC. Variable domain in full (rest from reference TRBV2 and TRBJ1-2): EPEVTQTPSHQVTQMGQEVILRCVPISNHLYFYWYRQILGQKVEFLVSFYNNEISEKSEIFDDQFSVERPDGSNFTLKIRSTKLEDSAMYFCASSPTGIYGYTFGSGTRLTVV.

To note about this clone: An end of the junction does not agree with germline; a read error may underlie this. This sequence joins TRBV30 and TRBJ1-6; tentative D call: TRBD1 (5 bases). Germline values: CDR1 GTSNPN, CDR2 SVGIG (reference sequence). The CDR3 has 11 amino acids. CDR3 protein: CAWSGTGAPYF. The DNA of the CDR3 is TGTGCCTGGAGTGGAACAGGTGCCCCCTACTTT.

This chain connects TRBV5-1 to TRBJ2-3; D remains unclear. Between the trimmed V and J ends, which lost 1 base and 4 bases, there was a span of 13 bases. The CDR3 runs to 15 residues. Germline CDR1 reads SGHRS; CDR2 reads YFSETQ. The CDR3 loop reads CASSLFGPPADTQYF. CDR3 coding DNA: TGCGCCAGCAGCTTGTTTGGCCCCCCGGCAGATACGCAGTATTTT.

Only one count was recorded for this clone. The chain joins TRBV30 to TRBJ1-6; the D gene is possibly TRBD1 (5 bases). Germline CDR1 reads GTSNPN; CDR2 reads SVGIG (reference sequence). Trimming took off 3 bases at V and 10 bases at J, with 13 bases between the two ends. The CDR3 length is 13 residues. CDR3 coding DNA: TGTGCCTGGAGGACAGTAGAGGAGTCACCCCTCCACTTT. It is translated as CAWRTVEESPLHF. The entire variable domain, with the rest obtained from reference TRBV30 and TRBJ1-6, is as follows: SQTIHQWPATLVQPVGSPLSLECTVEGTSNPNLYWYRQAAGRGLQLLFYSVGIGQISSEVPQNLSASRPQDRQFILSSKKLLLSDSGFYLCAWRTVEESPLHFGNGTRLTVT.

This chain links TRBV5-1 with TRBJ2-6; D not certain. The ends were cut back, 2 bases at V and 0 bases at J, with 3 bases in the middle. The CDR3 contains 14 residues. CDR1 and CDR2 from the germline V gene are SGHRS and YFSETQ. The CDR3 protein is CASSFRSGANVLTF. The CDR3 DNA reads as TGCGCCAGCAGCTTCCGCTCTGGGGCCAACGTCCTGACTTTC.

V and J are TRBV5-1 and TRBJ1-4, with 8 bases that match TRBD1. Germline assignment: CDR1 SGHRS and CDR2 YFSETQ. This CDR3 region has 13 residues. J lost 4 bases, V lost 6 bases, and 2 bases had no gene match. DNA of the CDR3: TGCGCCAGCACGGGACAGGATAATGAAAAACTGTTTTTT. Translating gives CASTGQDNEKLFF.

The J gene is TRBJ2-4, the V gene TRBV5-1; weak D call: TRBD2 (5 bases). The V and J ends lost 4 bases and 9 bases respectively, with 8 bases between them. Germline V gene lookup returns CDR1 SGHRS and CDR2 YFSETQ. CDR3 length equals 11 residues. The CDR3 reads CASSLRGIQYF. In DNA form, the CDR3 reads TGCGCCAGCAGCCTCCGGGGCATTCAGTACTTC.

The chain carries TRBV7-2 and TRBJ2-3; D possibly corresponds to TRBD2 (5 bases). Germline V CDR1 and CDR2: SGHTA, FQGNSA. The CDR3 has 13 residues. V shed 5 bases and J shed 5 bases, with 11 bases lying between them. The DNA of the CDR3 is TGTGCCAGCAGCGCCGGACTGCGAGATACGCAGTATTTT. It codes for CASSAGLRDTQYF.

This sequence joins TRBV30 and TRBJ2-5; D is unclear. Per germline, CDR1 GTSNPN and CDR2 SVGIG (reference sequence). The CDR3 sequence is 10 residues long. With 0 bases removed from V and 6 bases from J, the gap between germline ends came to 2 bases. CDR3 sequence: CAWSVKTQYF. CDR3 sequence (DNA): TGTGCCTGGAGTGTGAAGACCCAGTACTTC.

The V and J genes are TRBV27 and TRBJ1-6; 7 nucleotides align to TRBD1. Trimming at V came to 1 base and at J to 6 bases, leaving 3 bases not matched to a gene. This CDR3 spans 15 amino acids. The germline V gene encodes CDR1 MNHEY and CDR2 SMNVEV (reference sequence). In DNA form, the CDR3 reads TGTGCCAGCAGTTTATGGGGGACAGCTAATTCACCCCTCCACTTT. Translating gives CASSLWGTANSPLHF.

This chain joins TRBV4-1 and TRBJ2-3; D is ambiguous. The CDR3 has 16 residues. Trimming stripped 4 bases from V and 0 bases from J, with 14 bases between. The V gene's germline CDR1 is MGHRA and CDR2 YSYEKL. This CDR3 reads CASSRGGRSSTDTQYF. In DNA form, the CDR3 reads TGCGCCAGCAGCCGAGGCGGCCGATCTAGCACAGATACGCAGTATTTT.

J is TRBJ1-1 and V is TRBV4-2, with D maybe TRBD1 (6 bases). CDR1 and CDR2 from the germline V gene are LGHNA and YNFKEQ. The CDR3 consists of 15 residues. Trimming took off 1 base at V and 5 bases at J, with 14 bases between the two ends. CDR3 sequence reads: CASSQVGGGRTEAFF. As DNA, the CDR3 is TGTGCCAGCAGCCAAGTCGGAGGGGGGCGGACTGAAGCTTTCTTT.

This clone was detected a few times. This chain joins TRBV5-1 and TRBJ2-7; the D is unclear. CDR1 SGHRS and CDR2 YFSETQ come from the germline V gene. Trimming took 0 bases from V and 9 from J, leaving 7 bases between them. The CDR3 is 11 amino acids. The CDR3 DNA is TGCGCCAGCAGCTTGGAGGGTGTGCAGTACTTC. Translating gives CASSLEGVQYF.